This TCR beta chain derives from a study of radiation and T cells in renal cell carcinoma. TCRdb keeps only in-frame clones here, not all; method: immunoSEQ multiplex PCR. The sample contains more than 120,000 clones, around 88% of which appear only once. Trimming removed 2 bases at V and 4 bases at J, with 5 bases between. This CDR3 contains 11 residues. Germline V gene lookup returns CDR1 GTSNPN and CDR2 SVGIG (reference sequence). Described time point: blood 4 weeks post-SBRT, at nephrectomy. Treatment here: 15 Gy SBRT to primary tumor, nephrectomy 4 weeks later. This clone was seen more than once but under ten times.

This specimen was blood, taken from a patient whose treatment included radiotherapy and nephrectomy. V usage is TRBV30 and J usage is TRBJ1-1; no clear D. The origin of this receptor is a woman aged 45-65 years with renal cell carcinoma. The CDR3 DNA reads as TGTGCCTGGAGTACGGGCACTGAAGCTTTCTTT. Its protein product is CAWSTGTEAFF.